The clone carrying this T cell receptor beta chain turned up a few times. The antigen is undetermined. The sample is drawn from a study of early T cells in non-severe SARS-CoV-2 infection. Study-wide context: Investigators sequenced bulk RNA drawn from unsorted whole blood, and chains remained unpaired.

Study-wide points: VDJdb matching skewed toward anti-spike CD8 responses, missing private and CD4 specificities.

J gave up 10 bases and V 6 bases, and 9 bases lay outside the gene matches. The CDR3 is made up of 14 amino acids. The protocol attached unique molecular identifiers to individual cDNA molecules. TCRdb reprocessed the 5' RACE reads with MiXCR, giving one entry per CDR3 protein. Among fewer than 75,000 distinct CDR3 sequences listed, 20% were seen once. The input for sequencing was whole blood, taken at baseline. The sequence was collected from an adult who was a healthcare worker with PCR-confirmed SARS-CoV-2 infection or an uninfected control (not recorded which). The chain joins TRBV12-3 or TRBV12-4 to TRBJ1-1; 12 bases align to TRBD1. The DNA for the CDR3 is TGTGCCAGCAGGCTGGGACAGGGGGCGAAGATAGCTTTCTTT. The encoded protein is CASRLGQGAKIAFF.